The next 26 T cell receptor beta chains were all read from a single sample in a study of PD-1 blockade in mismatch repair-deficient tumors. Profiling relied on immunoSEQ multiplex PCR, and the TCRdb table lists in-frame clones only, not all of them. The sample includes fewer than 100,000 clones, 81% of them seen just once. Sequencing was performed on peripheral blood, taken 12 weeks after starting pembrolizumab. All receptors derive from an adult with mismatch repair-deficient cancer.

This clone has a handful of counts. The chain is built from TRBV9 and TRBJ2-1, with 8 positions matching TRBD1. J lost 7 bases, V lost 3 bases, and 6 bases had no gene match. This CDR3 spans 14 amino acids. Germline CDR1 reads SGDLS; CDR2 reads YYNGEE. The CDR3 loop reads CASSATTGENEQFF. CDR3 coding DNA: TGTGCCAGCAGCGCGACGACAGGGGAAAATGAGCAGTTCTTC.

The CDR3 coding sequence is TGTGCCAGCAGTGAATCTGCGGGAGGCGTCTCCTACAATGAGCAGTTCTTC. This codes for CASSESAGGVSYNEQFF. The J gene is TRBJ2-1, the V gene TRBV6-1; TRBD2 agrees at 8 bases. The CDR3 has 17 residues. The V gene end was trimmed by 2 bases and the J gene end by 0 bases; junction bases not matched to a gene: 6. Germline lookup yields CDR1 MNHNS and CDR2 SASEGT.

The CDR3 DNA sequence: TGTGCCAGCAGCGCACCGGGACAGGGACATCAGCCCCAGCATTTT. Translation: CASSAPGQGHQPQHF. This rearrangement joins TRBV7-9 to TRBJ1-5, with 9 bases that match TRBD1. The CDR3 contains 15 residues. J was trimmed by 5 bases and V by 5 bases; bases with no gene match: 7. In germline, CDR1 is SEHNR, CDR2 FQNEAQ (reference sequence).

Worth noting for this clone: Other DNA sequences in this specimen translate into the identical CDR3. The chain combines TRBV5-1 with TRBJ2-1; either TRBD1 or TRBD2 may supply D (5 bases each). CDR1 SGHRS and CDR2 YFSETQ come from the germline V gene. The CDR3 covers 15 residues. V shed 4 bases and J shed 0 bases, with 11 bases lying between them. CDR3 residues: CASSLGTVSYNEQFF. CDR3 DNA: TGCGCCAGCAGCCTTGGGACGGTCTCCTACAATGAGCAGTTCTTC.

This clone was counted a single time. The rearrangement uses TRBV30 and TRBJ1-1; D is unclear. Germline V gives CDR1 GTSNPN, CDR2 SVGIG (reference sequence). Trimming took 0 bases from V and 1 from J, leaving 9 bases between them. This CDR3 is 14 amino acids long. As DNA, the CDR3 is TGTGCCTGGAGTGTACCAGAGCGGAACACTGAAGCTTTCTTT. Its protein product is CAWSVPERNTEAFF.

This chain joins TRBV9 and TRBJ2-3; D may be TRBD2 (5 bases). With 3 bases removed from V and 3 bases from J, the gap between germline ends came to 5 bases. The CDR3 is 12 amino acids. The germline V gene encodes CDR1 SGDLS and CDR2 YYNGEE. CDR3 sequence (DNA): TGTGCCAGCAGCGGGAGGACAGATACGCAGTATTTT. Encoded protein: CASSGRTDTQYF. Variable domain in full (rest from reference TRBV9 and TRBJ2-3): DSGVTQTPKHLITATGQRVTLRCSPRSGDLSVYWYQQSLDQGLQFLIQYYNGEERAKGNILERFSAQQFPDLHSELNLSSLELGDSALYFCASSGRTDTQYFGPGTRLTVL.

V and J are TRBV15 and TRBJ1-5; 10 bases are shared with TRBD1. Germline assignment: CDR1 LNHNV and CDR2 YYDKDF (reference sequence). The junction had 14 bases not matched to a gene; V was cut back by 4 bases and J by 2 bases. This CDR3 is 19 amino acids long. CDR3 amino acids: CATSTHVGQGHSGNQPQHF. The CDR3 nucleotides are TGTGCCACCAGCACTCACGTGGGACAGGGGCATTCGGGCAATCAGCCCCAGCATTTT.

This chain uses TRBV6-6 with TRBJ2-5, with 9 bases aligning to TRBD2. With V trimmed by 8 bases and J by 3 bases, 10 bases remained unmatched. CDR1 is MNHNY and CDR2 is SVGAGI in the germline V gene (reference sequence). The CDR3 length is 15 residues. The CDR3 reads CASGTSGQWEETQYF. DNA for the CDR3: TGTGCCAGCGGAACTAGCGGGCAGTGGGAAGAGACCCAGTACTTC.

The V gene is TRBV13, the J gene TRBJ2-5; 7 nucleotides line up with TRBD1. This CDR3 spans 14 amino acids. Germline V gene data show CDR1 as PRHDT and CDR2 as FYEKMQ (reference sequence). Losses at the gene ends were 4 bases for V and 2 bases for J; bases not matched to a gene: 4. The CDR3 is CASSWTGVQETQYF. The DNA of the CDR3 is TGTGCCAGCAGCTGGACAGGAGTTCAAGAGACCCAGTACTTC.

The chain employs TRBV28 and TRBJ2-2, with 8 bases fitting TRBD2. Germline lookup yields CDR1 MDHEN and CDR2 SYDVKM. The V segment lost 6 bases and the J segment 4 bases; nucleotides outside the gene matches: 7. The CDR3 totals 15 residues. The CDR3 loop reads CASSTSGRGTGELFF. Here the CDR3 DNA reads TGTGCCAGCAGCACCAGCGGGAGAGGCACCGGGGAGCTGTTTTTT.

This clone has a handful of counts. The chain employs TRBV5-4 and TRBJ1-2; 7 nucleotides match TRBD1. This CDR3 is built from 16 residues. The V and J ends lost 3 bases and 4 bases, in that order; junction bases with no gene match: 12. Germline values: CDR1 SGHNT, CDR2 YYREEE (reference sequence). The CDR3 here is CASSSLNDRVAYGYTF. For the CDR3, the DNA is TGTGCCAGCAGCTCCCTTAACGACAGGGTGGCCTATGGCTACACCTTC.

In its sample, this clone was seen a few times. V and J are TRBV6-5 and TRBJ1-2; 8 bases agree with TRBD1. Trimming cost V 6 bases and J 3 bases; bases outside gene matches: 6. Germline-derived CDR1 and CDR2 are MNHEY and SVGAGI. This CDR3 contains 14 residues. CDR3 in amino acids: CASSTGGGDYGYTF. Here the CDR3 DNA reads TGTGCCAGCAGCACAGGGGGAGGGGACTATGGCTACACCTTC.

J is TRBJ1-4 and V is TRBV11-1, with TRBD1 as a possible D gene (5 bases). Trimming stripped 5 bases from V and 2 bases from J, with 15 bases between. The CDR3 contains 16 residues. CDR1 is SGHAT, CDR2 FQDESV, per germline (reference sequence). The CDR3 protein is CASSHRSGPTNEKLFF. Written as DNA, the CDR3 is TGTGCCAGCAGCCATCGATCAGGGCCCACTAATGAAAAACTGTTTTTT.

Written as DNA, the CDR3 is TGTGCCATCAGTGGGACTAGCGGGAGTTACGAGCAGTACTTC. Its translation is CAISGTSGSYEQYF. The chain links TRBV10-3 to TRBJ2-7, with 13 nucleotides matching TRBD2. The CDR3 length is 14 residues. From germline, CDR1 is ENHRY and CDR2 SYGVKD. V lost 4 bases to trimming and J lost 4 bases; unmatched junction nucleotides: 1.

The rearrangement uses TRBV2 and TRBJ2-7; TRBD2 is a possible D gene (5 bases). The germline V and J ends were trimmed by 4 bases and 0 bases, with 19 bases remaining between them. The germline CDR1 and CDR2 sequences are SNHLY and FYNNEI. The CDR3 is 17 residues long. The CDR3, as DNA: TGTGCCAGCAGTGGTCTCCGAAGCGGCCCCTTCTCCTACGAGCAGTACTTC. Protein product: CASSGLRSGPFSYEQYF.

This chain joins TRBV30 and TRBJ2-1, with unresolved D. The germline gives CDR1 GTSNPN, CDR2 SVGIG (reference sequence). With 5 bases removed from V and 6 bases from J, the gap between germline ends came to 14 bases. This CDR3 contains 13 residues. The CDR3 region has the DNA TGTGCCTGGTCAGTAGGTGTTTTCAATGAGCAGTTCTTC. Translation: CAWSVGVFNEQFF.

The chain joins TRBV5-4 to TRBJ2-7; 7 bases agree with TRBD2. This CDR3 is built from 15 residues. V lost 0 bases to trimming and J lost 4 bases; unmatched junction nucleotides: 7. Germline-derived CDR1 and CDR2 are SGHNT and YYREEE (reference sequence). CDR3 region: CASSLEASGAYEQYF. The CDR3 DNA reads as TGTGCCAGCAGCTTGGAAGCGAGCGGGGCTTACGAGCAGTACTTC. Variable domain in full (rest from reference TRBV5-4 and TRBJ2-7): ETGVTQSPTHLIKTRGQQVTLRCSSQSGHNTVSWYQQALGQGPQFIFQYYREEENGRGNFPPRFSGLQFPNYSSELNVNALELDDSALYLCASSLEASGAYEQYFGPGTRLTVT.

This chain connects TRBV28 to TRBJ1-2; 12 bases fit TRBD1. Germline V CDR1 and CDR2: MDHEN, SYDVKM. With V trimmed by 6 bases and J by 8 bases, 10 bases remained unmatched. CDR3 length equals 15 residues. The CDR3 is CASRIPGQGAPGYTF. Here the CDR3 DNA reads TGTGCCAGCAGGATACCGGGACAGGGGGCGCCCGGCTACACCTTC.

This clone was counted once. This rearrangement joins TRBV5-4 to TRBJ2-1; TRBD2 matches at 10 bases. V trimming: 4 bases; J trimming: 0 bases; junction bases outside the gene matches: 7. CDR3 length: 17 residues. Germline CDR1 SGHNT, CDR2 YYREEE (reference sequence). CDR3 region: CASSRGLAANSYNEQFF. Here the CDR3 DNA reads TGTGCCAGCAGCCGAGGACTAGCGGCTAACTCCTACAATGAGCAGTTCTTC.

The chain has TRBV9 and TRBJ2-6, with TRBD2 as a possible D gene (7 bases). The CDR3 loop spans 17 amino acids. V dropped 4 bases and J dropped 0 bases, with 14 bases sitting between them. Looked up from germline, CDR1 is SGDLS and CDR2 is YYNGEE. DNA of the CDR3: TGTGCCAGCAGCCCAAGCGGGACAACCTCTGGGGCCAACGTCCTGACTTTC. Translation gives CASSPSGTTSGANVLTF.

Notes on this clone: A read error may account for a junction end that differs from germline. The chain uses TRBV7-7 and TRBJ1-4; 7 bases fit TRBD1. CDR1 SSHAT and CDR2 FNYEAQ come from the germline V gene (reference sequence). The length of the CDR3 is 15 residues. The CDR3 sequence: CASSLRSQGGEKLFF. The CDR3 DNA reads TGTGCTAGCAGCTTACGGTCGCAGGGGGGAGAAAAACTGTTTTTT.

A single count supports this clone. This chain uses TRBV11-2 with TRBJ2-5, with 8 bases aligning to TRBD1. Trimming removed 0 bases from V and 5 bases from J; junction bases left unmatched: 11. The CDR3 extends over 17 amino acids. The germline V gene encodes CDR1 SGHAT and CDR2 FQNNGV. The CDR3: CASSLDLGQGNSETQYF. The DNA for the CDR3 is TGTGCCAGCAGCTTAGATCTAGGACAGGGTAATTCTGAGACCCAGTACTTC. The full variable domain, rest sourced from reference TRBV11-2 and TRBJ2-5, is EAGVAQSPRYKIIEKRQSVAFWCNPISGHATLYWYQQILGQGPKLLIQFQNNGVVDDSQLPKDRFSAERLKGVDSTLKIQPAKLEDSAVYLCASSLDLGQGNSETQYFGPGTRLLVL.

The chain carries TRBV5-1 and TRBJ1-1; D gene unclear. Trimming took 6 bases from V and 5 from J, leaving 20 bases between them. The CDR3 sequence is 15 residues long. The V gene's germline CDR1 is SGHRS and CDR2 YFSETQ. CDR3 amino acids: CASTRSRVEDTEAFF. The DNA of the CDR3 is TGCGCCAGCACTCGTTCGAGGGTAGAGGATACTGAAGCTTTCTTT.

V usage is TRBV5-1 and J usage is TRBJ2-7; tentatively, D is TRBD1 (6 bases). The CDR3 totals 17 residues. The germline V gene encodes CDR1 SGHRS and CDR2 YFSETQ. The V end lost 0 bases, the J end lost 3 bases, and 19 bases lay between the germline ends. CDR3 amino acids: CASSLVFGDTSVYEQYF. DNA of the CDR3: TGCGCCAGCAGCTTGGTCTTTGGGGACACTTCGGTCTACGAGCAGTACTTC.

The chain links TRBV27 to TRBJ2-2, with a tentative D call TRBD2 (6 bases). Trimming cost V 2 bases and J 5 bases, with 12 bases left between them. Per germline, CDR1 MNHEY and CDR2 SMNVEV (reference sequence). The CDR3 runs 15 residues. For the CDR3, the DNA is TGTGCCAGCAGTTTACGTGGGAGCGGGACCGGGGAGCTGTTTTTT. Its protein product is CASSLRGSGTGELFF.

The chain carries TRBV19 and TRBJ2-5, with D perhaps TRBD2 (5 bases). Germline CDR1 is LNHDA and CDR2 is SQIVND (reference sequence). V was shortened by 6 bases and J by 3 bases, with 11 bases between the two germline ends. The CDR3 is 13 amino acids. In DNA form, the CDR3 reads TGTGCCAGTAGGGGTGGAGCGGAAGAGACCCAGTACTTC. This gives the protein CASRGGAEETQYF.